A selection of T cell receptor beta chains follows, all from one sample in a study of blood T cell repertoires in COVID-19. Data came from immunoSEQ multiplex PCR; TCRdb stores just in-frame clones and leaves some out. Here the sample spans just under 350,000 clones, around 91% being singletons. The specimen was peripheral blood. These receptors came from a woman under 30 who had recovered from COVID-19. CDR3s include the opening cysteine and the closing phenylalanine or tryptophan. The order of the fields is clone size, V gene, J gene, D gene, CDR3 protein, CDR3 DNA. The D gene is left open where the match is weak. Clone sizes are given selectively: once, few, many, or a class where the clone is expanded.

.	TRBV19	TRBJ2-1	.	CASGGVTTADNEQFF	TGTGCCAGCGGAGGGGTCACGACGGCTGACAATGAGCAGTTCTTC
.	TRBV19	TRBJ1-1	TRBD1	CASSIIAGGETEAFF	TGTGCCAGTAGTATAATCGCAGGGGGAGAGACTGAAGCTTTCTTT
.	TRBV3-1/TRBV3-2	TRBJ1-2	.	CASSRAGRNGYTF	TGTGCCAGCAGCCGGGCGGGAAGAAATGGCTACACCTTC
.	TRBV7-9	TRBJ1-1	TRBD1	CASSLGQGDTEAFF	TGTGCCAGCAGCTTAGGCCAGGGGGACACTGAAGCTTTCTTT
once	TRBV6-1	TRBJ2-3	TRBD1	CASSERGVETGADTQYF	TGTGCCAGCAGTGAACGAGGTGTGGAGACAGGGGCAGATACGCAGTATTTT
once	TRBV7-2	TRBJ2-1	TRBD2	CASSLSGSSYNEQFF	TGTGCCAGCAGCTTGAGCGGGAGCTCCTACAATGAGCAGTTCTTC
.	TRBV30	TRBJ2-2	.	CAWSVLGGLSGELFF	TGTGCCTGGAGTGTCTTGGGAGGCCTCTCCGGGGAGCTGTTTTTT
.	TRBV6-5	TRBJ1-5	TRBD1	CASSPTGGNQPQHF	TGTGCCAGCAGTCCGACAGGGGGGAATCAGCCCCAGCATTTT
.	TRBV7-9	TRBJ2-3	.	CASSLIGASDTDTQYF	TGTGCCAGCAGCTTAATCGGGGCTAGCGACACAGATACGCAGTATTTT
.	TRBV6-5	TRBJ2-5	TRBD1	CASRGTGGETQYF	TGTGCCAGCAGAGGGACAGGGGGAGAGACCCAGTACTTC
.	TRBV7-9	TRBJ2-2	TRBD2	CASSLQRGSTGELFF	TGTGCCAGCAGCTTACAGCGGGGCTCCACCGGGGAGCTGTTTTTT
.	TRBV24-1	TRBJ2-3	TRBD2	CATSDHRLAGGDTQYF	TGTGCCACCAGTGACCACCGGCTAGCGGGAGGGGATACGCAGTATTTT
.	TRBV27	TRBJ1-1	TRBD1	CAYPPRQGKLNAFF	TGTGCCTACCCCCCCCGACAGGGGAAGTTGAACGCTTTCTTT
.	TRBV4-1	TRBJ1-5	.	CASSQDGQSNQPQHF	TGCGCCAGCAGCCAAGATGGACAGAGCAATCAGCCCCAGCATTTT
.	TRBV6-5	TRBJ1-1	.	CASSYRRGDTEAFF	TGTGCCAGCAGTTACCGCCGGGGGGACACTGAAGCTTTCTTT
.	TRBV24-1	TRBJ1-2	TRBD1	CATSQGDYGYTF	TGTGCCACCTCACAGGGGGACTATGGCTACACCTTC
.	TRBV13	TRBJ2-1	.	CASSLRSGRDYNEQFF	TGTGCCAGCAGCTTGCGGTCAGGGCGGGACTACAATGAGCAGTTCTTC
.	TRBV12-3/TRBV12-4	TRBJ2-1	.	CASSQGHFYEQFF	TGTGCCAGCAGTCAGGGACATTTCTATGAGCAGTTCTTC
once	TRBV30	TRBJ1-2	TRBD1	CAWSVEQGPYGYTF	TGTGCCTGGAGTGTAGAACAGGGGCCCTATGGCTACACCTTC
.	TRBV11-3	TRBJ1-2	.	CASSSDNSRYGYTF	TGTGCCAGCAGCTCCGACAATTCGCGTTATGGCTACACCTTC
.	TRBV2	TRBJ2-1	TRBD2	CASSEMGTKIGEQFF	TGTGCCAGCAGTGAAATGGGGACTAAGATCGGTGAGCAGTTCTTC
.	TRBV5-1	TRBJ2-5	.	CASSGTDQETQYF	TGCGCCAGCAGCGGAACAGACCAAGAGACCCAGTACTTC
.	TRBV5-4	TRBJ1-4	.	CASSWGGRGEKLFF	TGTGCCAGCAGCTGGGGGGGGAGGGGTGAAAAACTGTTTTTT
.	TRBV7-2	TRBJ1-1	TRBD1	CASSADRLNTEAFF	TGTGCCAGCAGCGCGGACAGGCTGAACACTGAAGCTTTCTTT
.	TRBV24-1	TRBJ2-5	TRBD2	CATAAGETQYF	TGTGCCACCGCAGCGGGGGAGACCCAGTACTTC
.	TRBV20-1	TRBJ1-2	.	CSPHPHGYTF	TGCAGTCCACATCCGCATGGCTACACCTTC
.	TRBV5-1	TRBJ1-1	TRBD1	CASSPGQFTEAFF	TGCGCCAGCAGCCCGGGACAGTTCACTGAAGCTTTCTTT
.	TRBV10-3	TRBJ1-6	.	CAISGDSYNSPLHF	TGTGCCATATCAGGGGACTCCTATAATTCACCCCTCCACTTT
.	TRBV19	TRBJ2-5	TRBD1	CASSRFGQGDETQYF	TGTGCCAGTAGTAGATTCGGACAGGGGGACGAGACCCAGTACTTC
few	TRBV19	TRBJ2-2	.	CATTRENTGELFF	TGTGCCACAACGAGGGAGAACACCGGGGAGCTGTTTTTT
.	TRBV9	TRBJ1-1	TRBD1	CASSMGQGGTEAFF	TGTGCCAGCAGCATGGGACAGGGCGGCACTGAAGCTTTCTTT
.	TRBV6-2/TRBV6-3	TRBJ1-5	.	CASSYWDTREPQHF	TGTGCCAGCAGTTATTGGGACACTCGGGAGCCCCAGCATTTT
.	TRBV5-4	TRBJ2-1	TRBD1	CASSLAPGQGTDEQFF	TGTGCCAGCAGCTTGGCCCCGGGACAGGGGACGGATGAGCAGTTCTTC
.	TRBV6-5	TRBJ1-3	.	CASSYSFNIGNTIYF	TGTGCCAGCAGTTACTCGTTCAACATAGGAAACACCATATATTTT
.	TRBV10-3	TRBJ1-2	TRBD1	CAIRVQGAGYTF	TGTGCCATCAGAGTACAGGGGGCTGGCTACACCTTC
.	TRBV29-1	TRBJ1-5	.	CSVAYRANQPQHF	TGCAGCGTTGCTTACAGGGCGAATCAGCCCCAGCATTTT
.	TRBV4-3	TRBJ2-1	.	CASSQGTGYNEQFF	TGCGCCAGCAGCCAGGGTACGGGTTACAATGAGCAGTTCTTC
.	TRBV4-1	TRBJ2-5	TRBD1	CASSQERTGGRFQETQYF	TGCGCCAGCAGCCAAGAGAGGACAGGGGGAAGATTCCAAGAGACCCAGTACTTC
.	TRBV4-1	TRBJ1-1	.	CASSPRGDTEAFF	TGCGCCAGCAGCCCACGGGGGGACACTGAAGCTTTCTTT
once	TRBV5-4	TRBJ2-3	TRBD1	CASSVQGPSTDTQYF	TGTGCCAGCAGCGTACAGGGGCCGTCCACAGATACGCAGTATTTT
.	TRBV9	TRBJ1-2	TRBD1	CASSVRGQAVDGYTF	TGTGCCAGCAGCGTACGCGGACAGGCAGTAGATGGCTACACCTTC
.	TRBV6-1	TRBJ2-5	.	CASSELPTGRAGETQYF	TGTGCCAGCAGTGAGCTTCCCACAGGGCGAGCGGGGGAGACCCAGTACTTC
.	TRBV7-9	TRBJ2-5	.	CASVRGIGETQYF	TGTGCCAGCGTACGCGGGATAGGAGAGACCCAGTACTTC
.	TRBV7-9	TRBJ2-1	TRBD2	CASSREGTSGIVSYNEQFF	TGTGCCAGCAGCCGGGAAGGGACTAGCGGGATAGTCTCCTACAATGAGCAGTTCTTC
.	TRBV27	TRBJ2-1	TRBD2	CASRYRLAGGSYNEQFF	TGTGCCAGCAGATATCGACTAGCGGGAGGGTCCTACAATGAGCAGTTCTTC
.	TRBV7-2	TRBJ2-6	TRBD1	CASSPNRGFGANVLTF	TGTGCCAGCAGCCCGAACAGGGGGTTTGGGGCCAACGTCCTGACTTTC
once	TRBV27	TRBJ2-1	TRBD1	CASSLNWDRSYNEQFF	TGTGCCAGCAGTTTGAACTGGGACAGGTCCTACAATGAGCAGTTCTTC
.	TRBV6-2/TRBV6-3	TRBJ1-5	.	CASSYRVTISNQPQHF	TGTGCCAGCAGTTACCGGGTAACAATCAGCAATCAGCCCCAGCATTTT
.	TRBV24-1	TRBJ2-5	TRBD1	CATSDLQDRAQETQYF	TGTGCCACCAGTGATTTGCAGGACAGGGCACAAGAGACCCAGTACTTC
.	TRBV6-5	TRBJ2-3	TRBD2	CASSRLAGFTDTQYF	TGTGCCAGCAGCCGACTAGCGGGGTTCACAGATACGCAGTATTTT
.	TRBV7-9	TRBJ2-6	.	CASTSPDRSGSGANVLTF	TGTGCCAGCACCTCGCCGGACAGATCGGGCTCTGGGGCCAACGTCCTGACTTTC
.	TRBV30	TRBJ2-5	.	CAWSRLVQETQYF	TGTGCCTGGAGTCGACTAGTCCAAGAGACCCAGTACTTC
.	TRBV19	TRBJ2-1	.	CASSPSSYNEQFF	TGTGCCAGTAGTCCTAGTTCCTACAATGAGCAGTTCTTC